The text below deals with one T cell receptor beta chain. Sequenced by immunoSEQ multiplex PCR; TCRdb stores in-frame clones only, minus some. The data contain fewer than 60,000 clones, about nine tenths of them singletons. This entry belongs to a study of OX40 agonist ivuxolimab in advanced cancers. Germline assignment: CDR1 SSHAT and CDR2 FNYEAQ (reference sequence). This CDR3 spans 12 amino acids. The chain has TRBV7-7 and TRBJ2-6; D might be TRBD2 (5 bases). The receptor comes from an adult with an advanced solid tumor such as melanoma, head and neck, liver or kidney cancer. The sequenced sample was CD4+ or CD8+ T cells sorted from blood, obtained in a trial of the OX40 agonist ivuxolimab. CDR3 bases: TGTGCTGCGGGTTCTGGGGCCAACGTCCTGACTTTC. This codes for CAAGSGANVLTF.